This T cell receptor beta chain was sequenced for a study of T cells in Graves' hyperthyroidism and ophthalmopathy. Study results and limitations: Appearing also in blood were most of the thyroid clonotypes expanded above 0.001. The model's output predicted ophthalmopathy at a median of roughly 6.9 months prior to onset.

Researchers took RNA transcripts and amplified the TCR beta CDR3 regions from them. A set of HTBI primers served as the primers for a first-round RT-PCR of the TCR CDR3. TCRdb analysed the multiplex PCR reads with MiXCR anew, one entry per CDR3 protein. The sample holds over 700,000 distinct CDR3 sequences, about 17% seen once. Comments on this clonotype: Its antigen is unidentified.

The germline CDR1 and CDR2 sequences are MNHNY and SVGAGI (reference sequence). The CDR3 contains 12 residues. V lost 2 bases, J lost 7 bases, and 8 bases lay in between. Each patient was aged 18 to 65 and had newly diagnosed hyperthyroidism of under 2 months' duration. Investigators excluded patients with uncontrolled infection, other autoimmune disease, pregnancy or lactation. Sequencing was performed on blood. This TCR derives from a woman between 45 and 60 years old with Graves' hyperthyroidism that later progressed to Graves' ophthalmopathy. V is TRBV6-6 and J is TRBJ1-2; tentative D call: TRBD1 (5 bases). CDR3 residues: CASSYEGTGYTF. In DNA, the CDR3 is TGTGCCAGCAGTTACGAGGGGACTGGCTACACCTTC.